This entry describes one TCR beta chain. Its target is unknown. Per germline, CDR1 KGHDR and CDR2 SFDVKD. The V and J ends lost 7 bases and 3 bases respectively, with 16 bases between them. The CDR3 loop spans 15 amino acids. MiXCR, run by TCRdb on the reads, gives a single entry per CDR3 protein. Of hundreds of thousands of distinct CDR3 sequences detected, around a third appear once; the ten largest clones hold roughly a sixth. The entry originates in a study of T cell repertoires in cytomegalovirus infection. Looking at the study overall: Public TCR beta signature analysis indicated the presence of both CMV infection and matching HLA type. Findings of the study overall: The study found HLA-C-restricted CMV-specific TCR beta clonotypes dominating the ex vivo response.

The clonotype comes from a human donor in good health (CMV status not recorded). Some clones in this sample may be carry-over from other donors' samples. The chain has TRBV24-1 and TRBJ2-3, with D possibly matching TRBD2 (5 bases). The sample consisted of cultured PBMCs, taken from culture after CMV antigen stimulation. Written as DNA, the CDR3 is TGTGCCACCAGGGACGGGAAGAGGCCAACAGATACGCAGTATTTT. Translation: CATRDGKRPTDTQYF.